The table lists the clone carrying this TCR beta chain with many counts. No antigen is known for it. The data originate from a study of T-cell reconstitution after alpha-beta-depleted transplantation in children. Notes on the study in general: Among T cells one year after transplant, newly produced cells accounted for most counts and diversity.

For TCRbeta, the library was prepared with unique molecular identifiers. Each CDR3 protein gets one entry after TCRdb re-called the PCR reads with MiXCR. This sample has about 290,000 distinct CDR3 sequences, with roughly 7.8% found just once. Trimming took off 3 bases at V and 1 base at J, with 17 bases between the two ends. The CDR3 runs to 17 residues. The receptor was derived from a female patient between 2 and 15 years old who had a stem cell transplant for Fanconi anemia, so the T cells may come from the graft donor. Sequenced material: peripheral blood, taken 360 days after TCRalphabeta/CD19-depleted stem cell transplant. The J gene is TRBJ2-3, the V gene TRBV12-3 or TRBV12-4, with D possibly TRBD2 on 5 matching bases. This CDR3 is CASSFGRLGGRTDTQYF. The CDR3 nucleotides read TGTGCCAGCAGTTTCGGGCGTCTCGGCGGGCGCACAGATACGCAGTATTTT.